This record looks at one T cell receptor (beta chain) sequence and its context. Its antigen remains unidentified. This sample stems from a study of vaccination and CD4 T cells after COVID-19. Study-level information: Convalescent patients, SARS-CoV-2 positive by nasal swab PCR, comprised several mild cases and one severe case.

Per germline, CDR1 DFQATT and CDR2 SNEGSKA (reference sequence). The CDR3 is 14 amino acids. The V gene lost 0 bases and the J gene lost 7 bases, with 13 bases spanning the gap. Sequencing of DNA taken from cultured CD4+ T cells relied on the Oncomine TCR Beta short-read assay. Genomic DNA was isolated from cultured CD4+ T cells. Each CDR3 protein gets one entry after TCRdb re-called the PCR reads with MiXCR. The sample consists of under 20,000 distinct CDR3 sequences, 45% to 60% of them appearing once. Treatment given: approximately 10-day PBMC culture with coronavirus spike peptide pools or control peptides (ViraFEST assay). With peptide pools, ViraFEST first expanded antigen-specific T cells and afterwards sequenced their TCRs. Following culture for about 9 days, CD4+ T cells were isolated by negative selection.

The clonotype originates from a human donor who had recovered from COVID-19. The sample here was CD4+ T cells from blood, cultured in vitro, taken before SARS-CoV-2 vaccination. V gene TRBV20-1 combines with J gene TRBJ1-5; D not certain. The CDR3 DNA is TGCAGTGCTAGAGATATGGGGTTAAACCAGCCCCAGCATTTT. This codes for CSARDMGLNQPQHF.